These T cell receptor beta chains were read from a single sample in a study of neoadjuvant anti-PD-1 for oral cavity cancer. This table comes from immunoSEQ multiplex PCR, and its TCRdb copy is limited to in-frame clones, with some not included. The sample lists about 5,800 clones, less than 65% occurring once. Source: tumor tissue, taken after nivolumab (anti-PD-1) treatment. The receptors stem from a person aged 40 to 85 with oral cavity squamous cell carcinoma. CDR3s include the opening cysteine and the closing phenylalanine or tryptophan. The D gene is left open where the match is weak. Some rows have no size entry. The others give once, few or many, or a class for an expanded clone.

TGTGCCAGCGGGGACACTCAGCCCCAGCATTTT,CASGDTQPQHF,TRBJ1-5,-,TRBV7-9,11,-
TGTGCCAGTAGTCCAACGAACACCGGGGAGCTGTTTTTT,CASSPTNTGELFF,TRBJ2-2,-,TRBV19,13,-
TGTGCCACCAGCAGATTCCAGGCCTCTGGGGCCAACGTCCTGACTTTC,CATSRFQASGANVLTF,TRBJ2-6,-,TRBV15,16,few
TGCGCCAGCAGCAAAGAACCTTCCACCGGGGAGCTGTTTTTT,CASSKEPSTGELFF,TRBJ2-2,-,TRBV5-1,14,few
TGTGCCAGCAGGACCGGGACAGGGGCTGGAAACACCATATATTTT,CASRTGTGAGNTIYF,TRBJ1-3,TRBD1,TRBV6-6,15,once
TGTGCCTGGGGTCGACTAGCGACTAGCACAGATACGCAGTATTTT,CAWGRLATSTDTQYF,TRBJ2-3,TRBD2,TRBV30,15,-
TGTGCCAGCTCACCAGCCATCTCTGGGGCCAACGTCCTGACTTTC,CASSPAISGANVLTF,TRBJ2-6,-,TRBV18,15,-
TGCGCCAGCAGCTTGGTCGCAGCGAACACTGAAGCTTTCTTT,CASSLVAANTEAFF,TRBJ1-1,-,TRBV5-1,14,-
TGTGCCAGCAGTTTCCAGGGGCAGCCCCAGCATTTT,CASSFQGQPQHF,TRBJ1-5,-,TRBV7-2,12,-
TGCGCCAGCAGCCATGGAGATACGCAGTATTTT,CASSHGDTQYF,TRBJ2-3,-,TRBV5-1,11,few
TGTGCCAGCAGTTCCGGGGGCGGGACAGGGGACGAGACCCAGTACTTC,CASSSGGGTGDETQYF,TRBJ2-5,TRBD1,TRBV28,16,few
TGTGCCAGCAGTGAAAGGGGAGGTTATGGCTACACCTTC,CASSERGGYGYTF,TRBJ1-2,-,TRBV6-1,13,medium-sized
TGCAGCGTTGAAGGCCAGACTAGGTATGAGCAGTTCTTC,CSVEGQTRYEQFF,TRBJ2-1,-,TRBV29-1,13,-
TGTGCCAGCAGCCCGCTTTTGGGAGCGGGGGTTTACAATGAGCAGTTCTTC,CASSPLLGAGVYNEQFF,TRBJ2-1,TRBD2,TRBV14,17,few
TGCAGCGGGCAGGGCGCTGGCGGAGGGAATGAAAAACTGTTTTTT,CSGQGAGGGNEKLFF,TRBJ1-4,-,TRBV29-1,15,-
TGTGCCAGCAGTGAAACAGGCAGGGGTGGCTACACCTTC,CASSETGRGGYTF,TRBJ1-2,-,TRBV6-1,13,few
TGCGCCAGCAGCTTGGGCGGGGTGGACGAAAAACTGTTTTTT,CASSLGGVDEKLFF,TRBJ1-4,-,TRBV5-1,14,-
TGTGCCAGCAGCTTAGGAGCGGGCTCCTATAATTCACCCCTCCACTTT,CASSLGAGSYNSPLHF,TRBJ1-6,-,TRBV11-1,16,few
TGTGCCAGCAGTTACCGTGGGGGGACTAATGAAAAACTGTTTTTT,CASSYRGGTNEKLFF,TRBJ1-4,-,TRBV7-9,15,-
TGTGCCAGCAGCCACGGGTGGTCCACAATCGGGGAGACCCAGTACTTC,CASSHGWSTIGETQYF,TRBJ2-5,-,TRBV6-6,16,few
TGTGCCAGCAGTTTAAGGAACACGAACCGGGGTGGCTACACCTTC,CASSLRNTNRGGYTF,TRBJ1-2,-,TRBV28,15,-
TGCGCCAGGATTCGGAGGGGGGGTTACAATGAGCAGTTCTTC,CARIRRGGYNEQFF,TRBJ2-1,-,TRBV4-1,14,-
TGTGCCAGCAGTTACTTACAAACAGGGGATGGCTACACCTTC,CASSYLQTGDGYTF,TRBJ1-2,TRBD1,TRBV6-6,14,few
TGTGCCAGCAGGTTGCCGAGCGGGGCCGGGGAAAAACTGTTTTTT,CASRLPSGAGEKLFF,TRBJ1-4,-,TRBV28,15,-
TGTGCCACCAGCAGAGTATCGGACATTCAGTACTTC,CATSRVSDIQYF,TRBJ2-4,-,TRBV15,12,-
TGTGCCAGCAGTTCCGACAGGGGACAGCCCCAGCATTTT,CASSSDRGQPQHF,TRBJ1-5,TRBD1,TRBV16,13,few
TGTGCCAGCAGCTCCTATACGGGGGGCGACACAGATACGCAGTATTTT,CASSSYTGGDTDTQYF,TRBJ2-3,-,TRBV5-6,16,-
TGTGCCACACCGGGAGATAATGTCGGGGAGCTGTTTTTT,CATPGDNVGELFF,TRBJ2-2,-,TRBV19,13,-
TGTGCCAGCAGCGTAACTAGCGCCTCCTACAATGAGCAGTTCTTC,CASSVTSASYNEQFF,TRBJ2-1,TRBD2,TRBV9,15,-
TGCGCCAGCAGTGAGATAGCGGACTACGAGCAGTACTTC,CASSEIADYEQYF,TRBJ2-7,-,TRBV10-1,13,-
TGTGCCAGCAGCCCTGGGGGGGACACTGAAGCTTTCTTT,CASSPGGDTEAFF,TRBJ1-1,-,TRBV7-8,13,-
TGTGCCAGCAGCAAGATTTGGGGTACGCGGGAAGAGACCCAGTACTTC,CASSKIWGTREETQYF,TRBJ2-5,-,TRBV7-9,16,-
TGTGCCAGCAGGAATGACGGCGTCACTGAAGCTTTCTTT,CASRNDGVTEAFF,TRBJ1-1,-,TRBV2,13,-
TGTGCCAGCACCACCCAGGGACTAGCGGGAGTCGGCGAGCAGTACTTC,CASTTQGLAGVGEQYF,TRBJ2-7,TRBD2,TRBV5-6,16,-
TGTGCCAGCAGCTCAGGGGGTCCCGGGGCCAACGTCCTGACTTTC,CASSSGGPGANVLTF,TRBJ2-6,TRBD1,TRBV7-3,15,-
TGTGCCAGTAGTATTGGGACAGGAGGCACTGAAGCTTTCTTT,CASSIGTGGTEAFF,TRBJ1-1,TRBD1,TRBV19,14,-
TGTGCCAGCAGCTTAGGTGTTAGCGGGCTTCCCCAGTTCTTC,CASSLGVSGLPQFF,TRBJ2-1,TRBD2,TRBV7-8,14,once
TGTGCCAGCAGTTTAACAGGACTTTCCGCGGGAAACACCATATATTTT,CASSLTGLSAGNTIYF,TRBJ1-3,-,TRBV28,16,-
TGTGCCAGCTCACCCTTTGTGGGACAGGGGGCGCCCGGGCGGAACACTGAAGCTTTCTTT,CASSPFVGQGAPGRNTEAFF,TRBJ1-1,TRBD1,TRBV18,20,-
TGTGCCAGCAGCCGGACAGCCCTCTACGAGCAGTACTTC,CASSRTALYEQYF,TRBJ2-7,-,TRBV11-2,13,-
TGTGCCAGCAGTGACCCTCCCGGACAGGGTTCCGTTGAAGCTTTCTTT,CASSDPPGQGSVEAFF,TRBJ1-1,TRBD1,TRBV6-1,16,-
TGTGCCAGCAGTTTTTCGGGCGGGGGGGGCCTAAGCTCCTACAATGAGCAGTTCTTC,CASSFSGGGGLSSYNEQFF,TRBJ2-1,TRBD2,TRBV27,19,few
TGTGCCAGCAGCCCCATGGGGGGTATAAGGAGTGAAGCTTTCTTT,CASSPMGGIRSEAFF,TRBJ1-1,-,TRBV4-2,15,few
TGTGCCAGCAGCTTAGACTCGGGACTAGCTAACAGCAAGCAGTTCTTC,CASSLDSGLANSKQFF,TRBJ2-1,TRBD2,TRBV7-9,16,-
TGTGCCAGTCTTCGCGGGGGGCAGGGAGCAGAAGCTTTCTTT,CASLRGGQGAEAFF,TRBJ1-1,-,TRBV19,14,-
TGTGCCAGCAGCGTAGGACTAGGGACCGGGGAGCTGTTTTTT,CASSVGLGTGELFF,TRBJ2-2,-,TRBV9,14,-
TGTGCCAGCAGCCGCCTGAGCCACACTGAGCAGTTCTTC,CASSRLSHTEQFF,TRBJ2-1,-,TRBV6-4,13,-
TGTGCCAGCAGTCGGGACAGTTACAATGAGCAGTTCTTC,CASSRDSYNEQFF,TRBJ2-1,TRBD1,TRBV6-6,13,-
TGTGCCAGCAGCTTGGGGGAGACGAGGCTAGCCAAAAACATTCAGTACTTC,CASSLGETRLAKNIQYF,TRBJ2-4,-,TRBV5-6,17,-
TGTGCCAGCAGCGCCCTACAAGGCGCCGCGCAGTACTTC,CASSALQGAAQYF,TRBJ2-7,-,TRBV11-1,13,-
TGCGCCAGCGGGAGCTACGAGCAGTACTTC,CASGSYEQYF,TRBJ2-7,-,TRBV10-2,10,-
TGTGCCAGCAGTTTATCAGCGGGATATAGCTACACCTTC,CASSLSAGYSYTF,TRBJ1-2,-,TRBV27,13,once
TGTGCCAGCCTTACAGGGATTCAGCCCCAGCATTTT,CASLTGIQPQHF,TRBJ1-5,-,TRBV28,12,medium-sized
TGTGCCAGCAGGAAGGGGGCAAGCACCGGGGAGCTGTTTTTT,CASRKGASTGELFF,TRBJ2-2,TRBD1,TRBV6-5,14,few